The entry that follows covers one TCR beta chain sequence. This sample was taken from a study of CD8 T cells in Susac syndrome. Random hexamers were used to reverse transcribe the RNA input (roughly 0.5 to 1 ug). Multiplex immunoSEQ PCR targeted 54 Vbeta and 13 Jbeta TCR beta segments. TCRdb passed the immunoSEQ multiplex PCR reads through MiXCR, listing each CDR3 protein once. The top ten clones hold approximately 0.15% of a sample with 150,000 to 180,000 distinct CDR3 sequences, 95% to 96% of them seen once. The clonotype comes from a human donor with multiple sclerosis. The sequencing input was CD8+ T cells from PBMCs.

CDR3 in amino acids: CASKAKHSYEQYF. The CDR3 region has the DNA TGTGCCAGCAAGGCCAAACACTCCTACGAGCAGTACTTC. The chain uses TRBV25-1 and TRBJ2-7, with D unclear. Trimming cost V 7 bases and J 0 bases, with 10 bases left between them. Germline CDR1 and CDR2: MGHDK and SYGVNS. The CDR3 has 13 amino acids.